This T cell receptor beta chain was identified during a study of long-term antiretroviral therapy in people with HIV (dated 2022 in TCRdb). Regarding the complete study: The earliest samples were collected roughly a decade before the 2015 WHO recommendation for immediate ART, at a time when ART was usually postponed until CD4 counts fell. Whether ART initiation and durable HIV suppression were associated with changes in peripheral blood TRB repertoire composition and diversity was tested in a retrospective serial study. A total of around 190 cryopreserved PBMC samples came from a few dozen adults with confirmed HIV infection and were collected serially over a mean of roughly six years (range 1-12). About 35% of the 30 participants with HIV were female. No cross-contamination during QIAcube processing turned up in test extractions that ran a monoclonal T-cell line alongside 25 to 35 polyclonal samples.

To be included, a participant needed at least one PBMC sample from before ART initiation plus at least two post-ART samples. All participants with HIV were treated in the United States of America. Before DNA extraction, cryopreserved samples of about 0.95-10 million PBMC were thawed and then washed. At the time of the earliest PBMC sample, participants with HIV were aged between about 20 and 54 years. Per participant, PBMC samples came from 1-4 timepoints prior to ART initiation and 2-8 timepoints following ART initiation, for a median of 7 samples. For every participant, serial HIV viral load, CD4+ T-cell count, ART history and demographic data were obtained. Genomic DNA was extracted from unsorted PBMC with a Qiagen kit on a QIAcube, processed in batches of 12 samples. Concerning this clone: It lacks a known antigen. Base quality data are lacking; no much larger clone is found one base away.

What the authors observed across the whole study: Owing to limited PBMC availability, only the TCR beta chain was sequenced, without alpha chain pairing. At every time point, the repertoire was dominated by expanded TRB clones first identified before ART initiation, although this dominance fluctuated and, in many PLHIV, declined after ART. Starting ART was linked to a significant rise in TRB diversity, yet even after long-term ART the diversity remained significantly lower than in transplant donor controls. Because pre-ART samples had limited cell numbers, profiling was done on unsorted PBMC rather than on sorted CD4+ and CD8+ T cells. Inferences about post-ART repertoire changes were limited because no data were available on ART adherence, viral resistance or therapy changes. HIV repertoires had narrower CDR3 length ranges than controls, and the network structure suggested an antigen-experienced repertoire that shifted only slightly toward naive after ART. Samples dated from the mid-2000s to the late 2010s, and the ART regimens used may be less effective than current ones.

The immunoSEQ hsTCRB v3.0 assay was used at survey level resolution to sequence the TRB variable region. The target sequencing depth for TRB was about 40,000-55,000 T-cell genomes per sample. TRB libraries were pooled and sequenced on an Illumina MiSeq using a v3 150-cycle kit. The source study handled its data this way. Repertoire analysis was performed in R inside a reproducible Nextflow workflow that covered QC, data transformation and analysis. LymphoSeq2, an R package for AIRR-Seq data exploration, was used to implement custom analyses. After excluding a few samples that yielded fewer than 5000 total TRB sequences, some 180 HIV repertoires remained for analysis. Among the 180 to 200 HIV repertoires that were kept, 59 were collected before ART initiation and over 120 were collected after ART initiation. Each repertoire was downsampled to 5000 TRB nucleotide sequences, and summary statistics were averaged across 100 downsampling iterations. Only TRB sequences with CDR3 regions of at least seven amino acids were retained for analysis. Diversity was assessed using a clonality score derived from Shannon entropy and using the Gini coefficient. In repertoire networks, the top 5000 CDR3 amino acid sequences were linked whenever an edit distance of one separated two sequences. For TRB CDR3 amino acid sequences, GLIPH2 was used to predict antigen specificity groups and MHC restriction. To flag known associations with CMV, EBV, HIV or tissue antigens, CDR3 amino acid sequences were compared against VDJdb and McPAS-TCR. Pre-ART, post-ART and control groups were compared with Wilcoxon signed-rank tests and Holm-Bonferroni correction. The table was pulled from immuneACCESS by TCRdb, which kept in-frame rearrangements only. Such tables lose some clones; where checked, under half of the loss comes from unresolved V genes, and the rest has no known cause. V, J and clone size derive from that table, while D and trimming were established from the DNA sequence. A total of about 35,000 clones appear in this sample, roughly 74% of them only once. The top ten hold around 3.5% of the sample.

The source material was unsorted PBMCs, sampled 3 years after starting antiretroviral therapy. The sequence derives from a man aged 50-60 years with HIV.

In nucleotides, the sequence is TGTGCCAGCAGTTTACGGGCACTGAACTATGGCTACACCTTC. This yields the protein CASSLRALNYGYTF. This sequence uses TRBV28 and TRBJ1-2; the D gene remains uncertain. The germline V gene specifies MDHEN as CDR1 and SYDVKM as CDR2. V drops 2 bases and J drops 2 bases, leaving 9 bases in between. The CDR3 runs 14 amino acids, cysteine and phenylalanine included. Just the 42-base CDR3 DNA is kept, in frame starting at base 1.